This passage covers 21 T cell receptor beta chains from one sample sequenced in a study of T cells after yellow fever vaccination. MiXCR, run by TCRdb on the 5' RACE reads, gives a single entry per CDR3 protein. Here the sample spans roughly 250,000 distinct CDR3 sequences, roughly 13% being singletons. Sample: CD4+ T cells sorted from PBMCs, taken 45 days after the yellow fever booster vaccination. These receptors came from a man aged 30 to 39 who received the YFV17D yellow fever vaccine.

The chain joins TRBV20-1 to TRBJ2-6; D might be TRBD2 (6 bases). CDR1 and CDR2 from the germline V gene are DFQATT and SNEGSKA (reference sequence). The V end lost 4 bases, the J end lost 1 base, and 8 bases lay between the germline ends. CDR3 length: 14 residues. The CDR3 DNA sequence: TGCAGTGCTAAGGAGGGTTCTGGGGCCAACGTCCTGACTTTC. Its translation: CSAKEGSGANVLTF.

CDR3 loop: CASSRKVGGAADTQYF. For the CDR3, the DNA is TGTGCCAGCTCACGCAAGGTTGGCGGAGCGGCAGATACGCAGTATTTT. The V call is TRBV18, the J call TRBJ2-3, with D possibly TRBD2 on 5 matching bases. Germline CDR1 and CDR2: KGHSH and LQKENI. Trimming left V 4 bases short and J 4 bases short, with 18 bases between. The CDR3 covers 16 residues.

The rearrangement uses TRBV29-1 and TRBJ1-2; D unresolved. The CDR3 spans 16 residues. CDR1 is SQVTM, CDR2 ANQGSEA, per germline. V lost 1 base, J lost 7 bases, and 22 bases lay in between. The CDR3 spells CSVEGGPGNSRSGYTF. CDR3 sequence (DNA): TGCAGCGTTGAAGGCGGTCCCGGGAACAGTCGGTCTGGCTACACCTTC.

The V gene is TRBV6-6, the J gene TRBJ2-7; D is unresolved. Between the trimmed V and J ends, which lost 4 bases and 1 base, there was a span of 8 bases. Per the germline V gene, CDR1 is MNHNY and CDR2 is SVGAGI (reference sequence). There are 13 residues in the CDR3. The CDR3 coding sequence is TGTGCCAGCAGTTCCCCCAGTTCCTACGAGCAGTACTTC. It encodes CASSSPSSYEQYF.

V and J are TRBV20-1 and TRBJ2-1; 9 positions agree with TRBD2. The germline V gene encodes CDR1 DFQATT and CDR2 SNEGSKA (reference sequence). V was pared by 7 bases and J by 8 bases, with 12 bases of the junction left unmatched. The CDR3 runs 14 residues. CDR3 in amino acids: CSVPRGSGSHEQFF. CDR3 in DNA: TGCAGTGTCCCACGCGGTAGCGGGAGTCATGAGCAGTTCTTC.

The CDR3 DNA reads as TGTGCCTGGGATCCGGGACAGGGAGTCGAATATTTT. Translating it yields CAWDPGQGVEYF. The rearrangement links TRBV30 to TRBJ2-3; 9 bases agree with TRBD1. This CDR3 spans 12 amino acids. CDR1 and CDR2 from the germline V gene are GTSNPN and SVGIG (reference sequence). J lost 15 bases, V lost 5 bases, and 12 bases had no gene match.

This sequence joins TRBV12-3 or TRBV12-4 and TRBJ2-2; D might be TRBD1 (5 bases). Trimming removed 6 bases from V and 7 bases from J, with 18 bases in between. There are 15 residues in the CDR3. CDR3 in amino acids: CASRPTQGSIGELFF. DNA of the CDR3: TGTGCCAGCAGACCAACCCAGGGTTCGATCGGGGAGCTGTTTTTT.

J is TRBJ1-5 and V is TRBV12-3 or TRBV12-4; TRBD1 matches 10 bases. With 6 bases clipped from V and 2 bases from J, the junction kept 7 bases outside the gene matches. The length of the CDR3 is 16 residues. The CDR3 protein is CASSSGQGVGNQPQHF. The DNA for the CDR3 is TGTGCCAGCAGCTCTGGACAGGGGGTCGGCAATCAGCCCCAGCATTTT.

CDR3 sequence: CAISETAGGTGELFF. The CDR3 DNA sequence: TGTGCCATCAGTGAAACGGCGGGAGGCACCGGGGAGCTGTTTTTT. This chain joins TRBV10-3 and TRBJ2-2, with TRBD2 identical over 8 bases. V was clipped by 3 bases and J by 4 bases; unmatched bases: 4. CDR1 and CDR2 from the germline V gene are ENHRY and SYGVKD. The CDR3 contains 15 residues.

This clonotype has more than one count but fewer than ten. Written as DNA, the CDR3 is TGTGCCAGCAAAAGGGGGGCCGGAGATACGCAGTATTTT. This translates into CASKRGAGDTQYF. This chain links TRBV12-3 or TRBV12-4 with TRBJ2-3; D assignment may be TRBD1 or TRBD2 (6 bases each). Trimming left V 7 bases short and J 5 bases short, with 13 bases between. CDR3 length: 13 amino acids.

In its sample, this clonotype was seen a few times. V usage is TRBV20-1 and J usage is TRBJ2-5, with a possible D match to TRBD2 (5 bases). Looked up from germline, CDR1 is DFQATT and CDR2 is SNEGSKA (reference sequence). Deletions cut 6 bases from V and 0 bases from J, with 8 bases between. This CDR3 is built from 12 residues. CDR3 DNA sequence: TGCAGTGCACAACTAGACCAAGAGACCCAGTACTTC. Its translation is CSAQLDQETQYF.

The chain couples TRBV3-1 to TRBJ1-3, with a possible D match to TRBD1 (5 bases). V shed 2 bases and J shed 6 bases, with 11 bases lying between them. Looked up from germline, CDR1 is LGHDT and CDR2 is YNNKEL (reference sequence). The CDR3 runs 14 residues. CDR3 protein: CASSQSGTLNTIYF. DNA of the CDR3: TGTGCCAGCAGCCAATCCGGGACGTTAAACACCATATATTTT.

The rearrangement uses TRBV5-1 and TRBJ2-7; maybe TRBD2 (6 bases). V shed 0 bases and J shed 2 bases, with 21 bases lying between them. Germline V gene sequence: CDR1 SGHRS, CDR2 YFSETQ. The CDR3 loop spans 18 amino acids. CDR3 sequence: CASSLVTGGTGRTYEQYF. CDR3 in DNA: TGCGCCAGCAGCTTGGTTACAGGAGGCACGGGGAGGACCTACGAGCAGTACTTC.

This chain joins TRBV7-6 and TRBJ2-5; D is uncertain. The germline V gene encodes CDR1 SGHVS and CDR2 FNYEAQ. Trimming removed 7 bases at V and 5 bases at J, with 20 bases between. This CDR3 has 15 residues. This CDR3 reads CASTPSVDLGETQYF. The CDR3 bases are TGTGCCAGCACACCTTCCGTAGATCTGGGGGAGACCCAGTACTTC.

The chain has TRBV5-1 and TRBJ1-2, with TRBD1 identical over 8 bases. V was clipped by 4 bases and J by 4 bases; unmatched bases: 3. The CDR3 loop spans 13 amino acids. CDR1 is SGHRS and CDR2 is YFSETQ in the germline V gene. CDR3 in DNA: TGCGCCAGCAGCCCAGGGGGCGTCTATGGCTACACCTTC. It codes for CASSPGGVYGYTF.

This clonotype was picked up a small number of times. V is TRBV20-1 and J is TRBJ2-3; no clear D gene. CDR1 DFQATT and CDR2 SNEGSKA come from the germline V gene (reference sequence). V lost 8 bases to trimming and J lost 0 bases, with 12 bases between them. CDR3 length equals 13 residues. CDR3 nucleotides: TGCAGTTCCCCGAGACCGAGCACAGATACGCAGTATTTT. Its translation: CSSPRPSTDTQYF.

The chain uses TRBV20-1 and TRBJ1-1; weak D call: TRBD1 (6 bases). The ends were cut back, 1 base at V and 5 bases at J, with 17 bases in the middle. Germline V gene lookup returns CDR1 DFQATT and CDR2 SNEGSKA (reference sequence). The CDR3 is 15 amino acids. The CDR3 DNA follows: TGCAGTGCTAGAGGAGCCGGGACAATCGGAACTGAAGCTTTCTTT. It specifies CSARGAGTIGTEAFF.

This clonotype has more than one count but fewer than ten. V gene TRBV27 combines with J gene TRBJ2-5; TRBD1 aligns across 7 bases. The CDR3 loop spans 14 amino acids. Trimming cost V 0 bases and J 5 bases; bases outside gene matches: 3. Germline loops: CDR1 MNHEY, CDR2 SMNVEV (reference sequence). CDR3 DNA sequence: TGTGCCAGCAGTTTATCTGACAGGGTTGAGACCCAGTACTTC. It is translated as CASSLSDRVETQYF.

This clonotype appeared a few times. V is TRBV29-1 and J is TRBJ2-3; 12 bases align to TRBD2. This CDR3 contains 15 residues. The V and J ends lost 4 bases and 2 bases, in that order; junction bases with no gene match: 4. Germline CDR1 is SQVTM and CDR2 is ANQGSEA. For the CDR3, the DNA is TGCAGCGTTGCCGGACTAGCGGGATACACAGATACGCAGTATTTT. The encoded protein is CSVAGLAGYTDTQYF.

The rearrangement joins TRBV12-3 or TRBV12-4 to TRBJ2-5; TRBD2 matches at 8 bases. The CDR3 has 13 amino acids. Unmatched junction bases numbered 6, after V lost 5 bases and J lost 7 bases. The CDR3 reads CASSPGLDVTQYF. The CDR3 DNA reads as TGTGCCAGCAGTCCGGGACTAGACGTGACCCAGTACTTC.

This rearrangement joins TRBV20-1 to TRBJ2-7; TRBD2 aligns across 7 bases. Looked up from germline, CDR1 is DFQATT and CDR2 is SNEGSKA (reference sequence). This CDR3 contains 13 residues. Germline trimming cut 7 bases from V and 3 bases from J; bases unmatched to any gene: 9. The CDR3 nucleotides are TGCAGTGGAGAAAGCGGGATGTTCTACGAGCAGTACTTC. This translates into CSGESGMFYEQYF.